A single sample gave rise to the 13 T cell receptor beta chains below, sequenced in a study of T cell repertoires in cytomegalovirus infection. MiXCR, run by TCRdb on the reads, gives a single entry per CDR3 protein. In the table there are around 540,000 distinct CDR3 sequences, around a third of which are singletons. These receptors' targets are unknown. This specimen was cultured PBMCs, taken from culture after CMV antigen stimulation. All receptors come from a human donor in good health (CMV status not recorded). Some clones in this sample may be carry-over from other donors' samples.

The chain is built from TRBV7-2 and TRBJ2-5, with D uncertain. CDR3 length: 14 residues. With 5 bases removed from V and 5 bases from J, the gap between germline ends came to 15 bases. Looked up from germline, CDR1 is SGHTA and CDR2 is FQGNSA. CDR3 DNA: TGTGCCAGCAGCCGGAATACGCAATGGGAGACCCAGTACTTC. Encoded protein: CASSRNTQWETQYF. Full variable domain (remainder filled in from reference TRBV7-2 and TRBJ2-5): GAGVSQSPSNKVTEKGKDVELRCDPISGHTALYWYRQSLGQGLEFLIYFQGNSAPDKSGLPSDRFSAERTGGSVSTLTIQRTQQEDSAVYLCASSRNTQWETQYFGPGTRLLVL.

The gene calls are TRBV7-6 and TRBJ2-1; 7 bases align to TRBD2. CDR1 SGHVS and CDR2 FNYEAQ come from the germline V gene. With 3 bases clipped from V and 9 bases from J, the junction kept 14 bases outside the gene matches. The CDR3 runs to 16 residues. The CDR3 DNA reads TGTGCCAGCAGCTTGGGGACGTCCGGGACTAACGTTGAGCAGTTCTTC. Protein: CASSLGTSGTNVEQFF.

The rearrangement links TRBV7-3 to TRBJ2-7; 10 bases fit TRBD2. CDR1 SGHTA and CDR2 FQGTGA come from the germline V gene. V was clipped by 2 bases and J by 7 bases; unmatched bases: 8. This CDR3 is 15 amino acids long. CDR3 in DNA: TGTGCCAGCAGCTTAGATCTAGCGGGAGCAGGTGAGCAGTACTTC. It encodes CASSLDLAGAGEQYF.

This clonotype was found many times. The rearrangement uses TRBV7-8 and TRBJ2-1, with D unresolved. Germline CDR1 and CDR2: SGHVS and FQNEAQ. Trimming cost V 3 bases and J 3 bases, with 18 bases left between them. The CDR3 totals 17 residues. This CDR3 reads CASSFNPGRNIYNEQFF. The CDR3 nucleotides are TGTGCCAGCAGCTTCAACCCCGGCAGAAACATCTACAATGAGCAGTTCTTC.

The genes are TRBV19 and TRBJ2-7, with TRBD1 matching 8 bases. Germline V CDR1 and CDR2: LNHDA, SQIVND (reference sequence). The junction had 7 bases not matched to a gene; V was cut back by 5 bases and J by 4 bases. CDR3 length equals 14 residues. DNA for the CDR3: TGTGCCAGTAGTCCCGGACAGGGAGAGTACGAGCAGTACTTC. Its protein product is CASSPGQGEYEQYF.

The genes are TRBV5-1 and TRBJ1-2, with TRBD1 as a possible D gene (6 bases). V dropped 4 bases and J dropped 7 bases, with 23 bases sitting between them. Germline CDR1 SGHRS, CDR2 YFSETQ. The CDR3 is 16 amino acids. Here the CDR3 DNA reads TGCGCCAGCAGCCCCGCCGGGACAACGGGGTTGCGTGGCTACACCTTC. It is translated as CASSPAGTTGLRGYTF.

This clonotype was picked up a small number of times. The V gene is TRBV6-2 or TRBV6-3, the J gene TRBJ1-5, with D tentatively TRBD1 (5 bases). The CDR3 length is 15 residues. Between the trimmed V and J ends, which lost 7 bases and 4 bases, there was a span of 17 bases. Germline CDR1 MNHEY, CDR2 SVGEGT. The CDR3 nucleotides read TGTGCCAGCAACGGGGTCAGGGTGACTAATCAGCCCCAGCATTTT. Translating gives CASNGVRVTNQPQHF.

This clonotype was seen repeatedly, ten times or more. J is TRBJ2-1 and V is TRBV7-8; the match to TRBD2 covers 7 bases. This CDR3 contains 16 residues. V lost 0 bases and J lost 4; bases outside the gene matches: 6. CDR1 SGHVS and CDR2 FQNEAQ come from the germline V gene. The CDR3 DNA is TGTGCCAGCAGCTTAGCGGTTAGCGGGCCATACAATGAGCAGTTCTTC. Its translation: CASSLAVSGPYNEQFF.

This rearrangement joins TRBV5-4 to TRBJ2-1; 7 bases align to TRBD2. Trimming removed 4 bases from V and 4 bases from J; junction bases left unmatched: 14. From germline, CDR1 is SGHNT and CDR2 YYREEE (reference sequence). The CDR3 is 17 residues long. CDR3 in DNA: TGTGCCAGCAGCGGGAGGGTACTAGCGACTATTTACAATGAGCAGTTCTTC. Protein product: CASSGRVLATIYNEQFF. Together with reference TRBV5-4 and TRBJ2-1, the CDR3 gives the full variable domain: ETGVTQSPTHLIKTRGQQVTLRCSSQSGHNTVSWYQQALGQGPQFIFQYYREEENGRGNFPPRFSGLQFPNYSSELNVNALELDDSALYLCASSGRVLATIYNEQFFGPGTRLTVL.

V usage is TRBV7-9 and J usage is TRBJ2-4; no reliable D call. CDR1 is SEHNR, CDR2 FQNEAQ, per germline (reference sequence). Trimming left V 5 bases short and J 1 base short, with 15 bases between. The CDR3 runs 16 residues. The CDR3 reads CASSPPHSIAKNIQYF. CDR3 in DNA: TGTGCCAGCAGCCCCCCGCACAGTATCGCCAAAAACATTCAGTACTTC.

The V and J genes are TRBV27 and TRBJ1-3; D may be TRBD1 (5 bases). V was pared by 7 bases and J by 8 bases, with 18 bases between. Looked up from germline, CDR1 is MNHEY and CDR2 is SMNVEV (reference sequence). This CDR3 contains 14 residues. DNA of the CDR3: TGTGCCAGCAAGAACGGGATGTCGGGGGACACCATATATTTT. Its protein is CASKNGMSGDTIYF.

This clonotype was seen a few times. The J gene is TRBJ1-1, the V gene TRBV4-1; TRBD1 is a possible D gene (6 bases). CDR1 is MGHRA and CDR2 is YSYEKL in the germline V gene. V was trimmed by 0 bases and J by 5 bases, leaving 13 bases between them. The CDR3 is made up of 15 amino acids. In nucleotides, the CDR3 is TGCGCCAGCAGCCAAGATCTGGGGAGGGGGACTGAAGCTTTCTTT. Residues: CASSQDLGRGTEAFF.

The V and J genes are TRBV7-9 and TRBJ1-6; 8 bases are a match to TRBD1. The CDR3 is made up of 17 amino acids. J gave up 9 bases and V 5 bases, and 15 bases lay outside the gene matches. Germline values: CDR1 SEHNR, CDR2 FQNEAQ (reference sequence). This chain's CDR3 is CASSGRTGRLRISPLHF. The CDR3 DNA follows: TGTGCCAGCAGCGGGAGGACAGGGAGGTTGAGGATTTCACCCCTCCACTTT.